What follows are 26 T cell receptor beta chains derived from one specimen sequenced in a study of shared clonotypes between healthy human individuals. Assay: immunoSEQ multiplex PCR; the TCRdb copy retains only in-frame clones and omits some. The profile shows approximately 1,500,000 clones, about 98% of them singletons. Sequencing was done on a sample of naive CD4+ T cells sorted from blood. The subset denotes: CD45RA+ positively selected. The source is a man aged 25 to 45 in good health.

V and J are TRBV19 and TRBJ2-7, with 11 bases aligning to TRBD1. V trimming: 3 bases; J trimming: 5 bases; junction bases outside the gene matches: 0. Germline lookup yields CDR1 LNHDA and CDR2 SQIVND (reference sequence). The CDR3 consists of 13 residues. The CDR3 DNA reads as TGTGCCAGTAGTATGGGACAGGGGGACGAGCAGTACTTC. Translating gives CASSMGQGDEQYF.

The rearrangement links TRBV6-1 to TRBJ2-3; 10 bases are a match to TRBD1. The CDR3 consists of 15 residues. The V gene's germline CDR1 is MNHNS and CDR2 SASEGT. V lost 6 bases and J lost 3; bases outside the gene matches: 6. The CDR3 loop reads CASRAGQGRTDTQYF. For the CDR3, the DNA is TGTGCCAGCAGGGCGGGACAGGGGCGGACAGATACGCAGTATTTT.

The V gene is TRBV28, the J gene TRBJ1-2; perhaps TRBD1 as D (6 bases). The germline CDR1 and CDR2 sequences are MDHEN and SYDVKM. The CDR3 loop spans 12 amino acids. V was trimmed by 4 bases and J by 8 bases, leaving 11 bases between them. This CDR3 reads CASSSTGPGYTF. DNA for the CDR3: TGTGCCAGCAGTTCGACAGGACCCGGCTACACCTTC.

The V call is TRBV10-2, the J call TRBJ2-1; D possibly corresponds to TRBD1 (5 bases). V lost 5 bases and J 8 bases, leaving 10 bases between the germline ends. The germline V gene encodes CDR1 WSHSY and CDR2 SAAADI. The CDR3 spans 12 residues. CDR3 sequence (DNA): TGCGCCAGCAGTAGGGGATACGATGAGCAGTTCTTC. The encoded protein is CASSRGYDEQFF.

This sequence joins TRBV7-2 and TRBJ2-7, with TRBD1 identical over 11 bases. Germline V gene data show CDR1 as SGHTA and CDR2 as FQGNSA. CDR3 size: 16 residues. Losses at the gene ends were 8 bases for V and 4 bases for J; bases not matched to a gene: 13. The CDR3 region is CASRSPGGQGVYEQYF. DNA of the CDR3: TGTGCCAGCCGAAGCCCTGGGGGACAGGGGGTTTACGAGCAGTACTTC.

J is TRBJ1-2 and V is TRBV19, with D unresolved. The germline V gene encodes CDR1 LNHDA and CDR2 SQIVND (reference sequence). V lost 3 bases and J lost 7, with 15 bases in between. There are 14 residues in the CDR3. CDR3 nucleotide sequence: TGTGCCAGTAGTATCCTTGGCCGAGGAGGTGGCTACACCTTC. It is translated as CASSILGRGGGYTF.

V is TRBV19 and J is TRBJ2-6; no definite D call. Germline V CDR1 and CDR2: LNHDA, SQIVND (reference sequence). Trimming removed 7 bases at V and 0 bases at J, with 10 bases between. The CDR3 spans 15 residues. The CDR3 DNA sequence: TGTGCCAGTACTTTTCAGAGCTCTGGGGCCAACGTCCTGACTTTC. Residues: CASTFQSSGANVLTF.

The chain recombines TRBV11-2 with TRBJ2-1; D call uncertain. Germline V CDR1 and CDR2: SGHAT, FQNNGV. V gave up 0 bases and J gave up 7 bases, with 13 bases separating them. This CDR3 contains 15 residues. The DNA for the CDR3 is TGTGCCAGCAGCTTAGAGGCGGCATTCGGAAATGAGCAGTTCTTC. This encodes CASSLEAAFGNEQFF.

This chain links TRBV10-3 with TRBJ1-2; TRBD1 aligns across 8 bases. V was pared by 6 bases and J by 8 bases, with 20 bases of the junction left unmatched. CDR1 ENHRY and CDR2 SYGVKD come from the germline V gene. There are 17 residues in the CDR3. CDR3 in amino acids: CAIRVVGQDNTNPGYTF. In DNA, the CDR3 is TGTGCCATCAGAGTAGTGGGACAGGACAACACTAATCCGGGCTACACCTTC.

The V and J genes are TRBV2 and TRBJ2-6; no clear D gene. Germline V gives CDR1 SNHLY, CDR2 FYNNEI. Trimming cost V 7 bases and J 0 bases, with 7 bases left between them. This CDR3 comprises 14 residues. CDR3 DNA sequence: TGTGCCAGCAAGGAAAACTCTGGGGCCAACGTCCTGACTTTC. This sequence encodes CASKENSGANVLTF.

This chain connects TRBV27 to TRBJ2-2; maybe TRBD2 (5 bases). The ends were cut back, 6 bases at V and 5 bases at J, with 10 bases in the middle. This CDR3 is 13 amino acids long. From germline, CDR1 is MNHEY and CDR2 SMNVEV (reference sequence). The CDR3 DNA reads TGTGCCAGCAGGCGAACGGGGACCGGGGAGCTGTTTTTT. It translates to CASRRTGTGELFF.

The CDR3 sequence: CASSLGTAQTYEQYF. CDR3 sequence (DNA): TGTGCCAGCAGCCTCGGGACAGCCCAGACCTACGAGCAGTACTTC. The genes are TRBV5-4 and TRBJ2-7, with TRBD1 matching over 7 bases. J gave up 2 bases and V 4 bases, and 9 bases lay outside the gene matches. CDR3 length equals 15 residues. Per the germline V gene, CDR1 is SGHNT and CDR2 is YYREEE (reference sequence).

As to this clone: This CDR3 is also generated by other DNA sequences in the sample. The CDR3 here is CASSLDSGETQYF. DNA for the CDR3: TGCGCCAGCAGCTTGGATAGCGGGGAGACCCAGTACTTC. The chain joins TRBV5-1 to TRBJ2-5, with 7 bases lining up with TRBD2. J gave up 5 bases and V 0 bases, and 1 base lay outside the gene matches. The CDR3 sequence is 13 residues long. Germline V gene sequence: CDR1 SGHRS, CDR2 YFSETQ.

V and J are TRBV19 and TRBJ2-1, with a tentative D call TRBD2 (6 bases). Germline lookup yields CDR1 LNHDA and CDR2 SQIVND (reference sequence). The germline V and J ends were trimmed by 5 bases and 2 bases, with 16 bases remaining between them. The CDR3 contains 16 residues. The CDR3 bases are TGTGCCAGTAGTCCCCAAGGGCGGGGAGCCTACAATGAGCAGTTCTTC. It translates to CASSPQGRGAYNEQFF.

The chain carries TRBV6-1 and TRBJ2-7; 7 nucleotides match TRBD1. CDR1 is MNHNS, CDR2 SASEGT, per germline. The CDR3 is 13 residues long. Trimming at V came to 7 bases and at J to 3 bases, leaving 6 bases not matched to a gene. The DNA of the CDR3 is TGTGCCAGCAAAGGGACAGACCTCTACGAGCAGTACTTC. Protein: CASKGTDLYEQYF.

The V gene is TRBV5-4, the J gene TRBJ2-1, with D possibly matching TRBD2 (6 bases). The CDR3 loop spans 14 amino acids. Trimming left V 4 bases short and J 6 bases short, with 14 bases between. Germline V gene lookup returns CDR1 SGHNT and CDR2 YYREEE (reference sequence). The CDR3 is CASSAGGIGNEQFF. CDR3 coding DNA: TGTGCCAGCAGCGCTGGGGGGATTGGCAATGAGCAGTTCTTC.

The CDR3 spells CASSLGGPTNEQFF. CDR3 sequence (DNA): TGCGCCAGCAGCTTGGGAGGTCCTACCAATGAGCAGTTCTTC. The chain recombines TRBV5-1 with TRBJ2-1; D remains ambiguous. This CDR3 is 14 amino acids long. Germline lookup yields CDR1 SGHRS and CDR2 YFSETQ. Trimming cost V 0 bases and J 6 bases, with 10 bases left between them.

CDR3 sequence reads: CASTDSDRILYGYTF. The CDR3 DNA reads TGTGCCAGCACCGACTCGGACAGGATCCTCTATGGCTACACCTTC. The genes are TRBV19 and TRBJ1-2; 7 bases are a match to TRBD1. The V gene end was trimmed by 9 bases and the J gene end by 4 bases; junction bases not matched to a gene: 14. CDR3 length: 15 amino acids. Germline V gene lookup returns CDR1 LNHDA and CDR2 SQIVND (reference sequence).

The V and J genes are TRBV27 and TRBJ1-4; TRBD1 is a possible D gene (5 bases). V lost 2 bases, J lost 8 bases, and 12 bases lay in between. CDR3 length: 14 residues. Per the germline V gene, CDR1 is MNHEY and CDR2 is SMNVEV (reference sequence). CDR3 sequence (DNA): TGTGCCAGCAGTTTACTGGGGCTCGGAGAAAAACTGTTTTTT. This encodes CASSLLGLGEKLFF.

The gene calls are TRBV30 and TRBJ2-3, with 10 nucleotides matching TRBD1. Germline V lookup: CDR1 GTSNPN, CDR2 SVGIG (reference sequence). CDR3 length equals 18 residues. V shed 0 bases, J shed 6 bases, and the junction held 15 bases outside the gene matches. Here the CDR3 reads CAWSVPPHGTGVVDTQYF. The CDR3 DNA reads as TGTGCCTGGAGTGTCCCCCCCCACGGGACAGGGGTGGTCGATACGCAGTATTTT.

The CDR3 here is CASSLDREKFPYEQYF. The CDR3 nucleotides are TGTGCCAGCAGCTTGGACAGGGAGAAGTTCCCCTACGAGCAGTACTTC. The chain is built from TRBV5-6 and TRBJ2-7, with TRBD1 as a possible D gene (6 bases). Looked up from germline, CDR1 is SGHDT and CDR2 is YYEEEE. The V gene lost 0 bases and the J gene lost 2 bases, with 15 bases spanning the gap. CDR3 size: 16 residues.

A note on this clone: The identical CDR3 is also encoded by other nucleotide sequences in the sample. The chain carries TRBV5-1 and TRBJ1-2; weak D call: TRBD1 (5 bases). The CDR3 has 13 amino acids. The V gene's germline CDR1 is SGHRS and CDR2 YFSETQ. Trimming left V 4 bases short and J 2 bases short, with 9 bases between. CDR3 nucleotides: TGCGCCAGCAGCCTGCGGGGGAACTATGGCTACACCTTC. Its protein is CASSLRGNYGYTF.

Regarding this clone: The same CDR3 can be traced to other DNA sequences in this sample. The chain uses TRBV28 and TRBJ2-5; 12 positions match TRBD2. CDR1 MDHEN and CDR2 SYDVKM come from the germline V gene. The CDR3 totals 16 residues. V shed 5 bases and J 2 bases; nucleotides not matched to a gene: 6. Written as DNA, the CDR3 is TGTGCCAGCAGTCTCGGACTAGCGGGGATACAAGAGACCCAGTACTTC. Amino acid sequence: CASSLGLAGIQETQYF. Complete variable domain (other parts from reference TRBV28 and TRBJ2-5): DVKVTQSSRYLVKRTGEKVFLECVQDMDHENMFWYRQDPGLGLRLIYFSYDVKMKEKGDIPEGYSVSREKKERFSLILESASTNQTSMYLCASSLGLAGIQETQYFGPGTRLLVL.

The chain uses TRBV7-6 and TRBJ2-5; TRBD2 matches at 11 bases. The trim removed 4 bases at V and 0 bases at J, leaving 10 bases unmatched. Germline V CDR1 and CDR2: SGHVS, FNYEAQ. The length of the CDR3 is 18 residues. The CDR3 DNA sequence: TGTGCCAGCAGCTCCGAGGCTCTACTAGCGGGGGACCAAGAGACCCAGTACTTC. It translates to CASSSEALLAGDQETQYF. Looking up the rest from reference TRBV7-6 and TRBJ2-5 gives the full variable domain: GAGVSQSPRYKVTKRGQDVALRCDPISGHVSLYWYRQALGQGPEFLTYFNYEAQQDKSGLPNDRFSAERPEGSISTLTIQRTEQRDSAMYRCASSSEALLAGDQETQYFGPGTRLLVL.

V and J are TRBV10-3 and TRBJ2-1; the D gene is possibly TRBD2 (6 bases). Trimming took 4 bases from V and 9 from J, leaving 13 bases between them. Germline CDR1 is ENHRY and CDR2 is SYGVKD. This CDR3 region has 13 residues. CDR3 residues: CAISGGTPIEQFF. Written as DNA, the CDR3 is TGTGCCATCAGTGGCGGGACCCCAATTGAGCAGTTCTTC.

CDR3 protein: CASSHTDQGGNTEAFF. As DNA, the CDR3 is TGTGCCAGCAGCCACACAGACCAGGGGGGGAACACTGAAGCTTTCTTT. V and J are TRBV14 and TRBJ1-1; 7 bases map to TRBD1. This CDR3 has 16 amino acids. Per germline, CDR1 SGHDN and CDR2 FVKESK. The junction had 8 bases not matched to a gene; V was cut back by 3 bases and J by 1 base.